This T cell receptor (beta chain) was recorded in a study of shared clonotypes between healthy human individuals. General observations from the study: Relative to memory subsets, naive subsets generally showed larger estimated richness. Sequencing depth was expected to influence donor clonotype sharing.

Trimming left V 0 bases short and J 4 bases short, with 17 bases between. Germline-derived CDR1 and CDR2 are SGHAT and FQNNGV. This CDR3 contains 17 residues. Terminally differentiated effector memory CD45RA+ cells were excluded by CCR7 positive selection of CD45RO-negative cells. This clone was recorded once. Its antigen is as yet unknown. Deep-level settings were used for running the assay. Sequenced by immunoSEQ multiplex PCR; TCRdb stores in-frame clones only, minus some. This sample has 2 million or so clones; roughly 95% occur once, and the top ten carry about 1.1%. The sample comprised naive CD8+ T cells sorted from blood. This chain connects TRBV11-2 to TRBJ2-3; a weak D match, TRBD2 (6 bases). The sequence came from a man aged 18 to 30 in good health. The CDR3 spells CASSLDQAGWGADTQYF. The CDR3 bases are TGTGCCAGCAGCTTAGATCAAGCGGGTTGGGGGGCAGATACGCAGTATTTT.